The rows below give T cell receptor beta chains drawn from one sample of a study of T cells in Graves' hyperthyroidism and ophthalmopathy. Via MiXCR, TCRdb re-called the multiplex PCR reads, giving one row per CDR3 protein. The sample lists hundreds of thousands of distinct CDR3 sequences; 16% were seen once. The specimen was blood. These receptors originate from a woman younger than 30 with Graves' ophthalmopathy. CDR3s include the opening cysteine and the closing phenylalanine or tryptophan. D genes are given only for firm matches. Size is omitted from some rows. Given values are once, few, many or a class for expanded clones.

v_call	clone_size	j_call	cdr3_length	d_call	cdr3_aa	cdr3_nt
TRBV19	few	TRBJ2-2	15	-	CASSRALQGTGELFF	TGTGCCAGTAGCAGAGCCCTCCAGGGGACCGGGGAGCTGTTTTTT
TRBV28	-	TRBJ1-5	16	-	CASRTGGWALNQPQHF	TGTGCCAGCAGGACCGGGGGGTGGGCACTAAATCAGCCCCAGCATTTT
TRBV2	-	TRBJ2-1	14	TRBD2	CASSRVSGRVEQFF	TGTGCCAGCAGTAGGGTTAGCGGGAGGGTTGAGCAGTTCTTC
TRBV5-1	many	TRBJ2-1	14	TRBD2	CASSDSGGVNEQFF	TGCGCCAGCAGTGACAGCGGGGGAGTCAATGAGCAGTTCTTC
TRBV7-3	many	TRBJ2-2	16	TRBD2	CASSLIGGRNTGELFF	TGTGCCAGCAGCTTAATCGGGGGGAGGAACACCGGGGAGCTGTTTTTT
TRBV28	many	TRBJ1-1	16	TRBD1	CASSLGQGWRFTEAFF	TGTGCCAGCAGTCTCGGACAGGGCTGGAGGTTCACTGAAGCTTTCTTT
TRBV11-2	many	TRBJ2-2	17	TRBD2	CASSQGTSGTNTGELFF	TGTGCCAGCAGCCAGGGGACTAGCGGGACGAACACCGGGGAGCTGTTTTTT
TRBV28	many	TRBJ2-3	17	TRBD2	CASSWGTSGTLTDTQYF	TGTGCCAGCAGTTGGGGGACTAGCGGGACCCTCACAGATACGCAGTATTTT
TRBV13	many	TRBJ2-5	13	TRBD1	CASSQDREKTQYF	TGTGCCAGCAGCCAAGACAGGGAGAAGACCCAGTACTTC
TRBV20-1	many	TRBJ2-7	14	-	CSAREATLLVEQYF	TGCAGTGCTAGAGAAGCAACGCTACTAGTGGAGCAGTACTTC
TRBV28	many	TRBJ2-7	14	-	CASSFSRSSYEQYF	TGTGCCAGCAGTTTTAGCAGAAGCTCCTACGAGCAGTACTTC
TRBV28	many	TRBJ1-4	14	-	CASRTRSRNEKLFF	TGTGCCAGCAGGACCCGAAGCCGTAATGAAAAACTGTTTTTT
TRBV2	-	TRBJ1-2	14	TRBD1	CASSAGAGQTGYTF	TGTGCCAGCAGCGCAGGGGCGGGACAGACTGGCTACACCTTC
TRBV2	many	TRBJ1-3	13	TRBD1	CASRDSESHTIYF	TGTGCCAGCCGGGACAGCGAGTCTCACACCATATATTTT
TRBV2	many	TRBJ2-7	15	-	CASSERGGGPYEQYF	TGTGCCAGCAGTGAAAGAGGGGGGGGCCCCTACGAGCAGTACTTC
TRBV16	many	TRBJ1-2	18	-	CASSQTPLGGTANYGYTF	TGTGCCAGCAGCCAAACCCCTTTGGGAGGAACAGCTAACTATGGCTACACCTTC
TRBV28	many	TRBJ1-1	14	-	CASSWTWMNTEAFF	TGTGCCAGCAGTTGGACCTGGATGAACACTGAAGCTTTCTTT
TRBV12-3/TRBV12-4	many	TRBJ1-2	16	-	CASSQARRDRVNGYTF	TGTGCCAGCAGTCAAGCGCGCCGGGACCGTGTTAATGGCTACACCTTC
TRBV10-1	many	TRBJ1-1	12	-	CASSRSHGEAFF	TGCGCCAGCAGCCGCTCACACGGTGAAGCTTTCTTT
TRBV28	many	TRBJ2-7	12	-	CASGDSLGEQYF	TGTGCCAGCGGGGATAGTCTAGGGGAGCAGTACTTC
TRBV7-2	many	TRBJ2-4	16	TRBD1	CASSPRTGGYGNIQYF	TGTGCCAGCAGCCCTAGGACAGGGGGGTATGGAAACATTCAGTACTTC
TRBV30	many	TRBJ1-1	11	-	CAWSRSTEAFF	TGTGCCTGGAGTCGCTCCACTGAAGCTTTCTTT
TRBV28	-	TRBJ2-1	17	TRBD2	CASSRLITGTSGREQFF	TGTGCCAGCAGCCGTCTAATTACCGGGACTAGCGGGCGTGAGCAGTTCTTC
TRBV10-3	many	TRBJ1-2	17	-	CAIRKGLTVPHAYGYTF	TGTGCCATCAGGAAAGGATTGACAGTACCGCACGCCTATGGCTACACCTTC
TRBV28	many	TRBJ2-3	17	-	CASNTGKLVGVTDTQYF	TGTGCCAGCAATACGGGGAAGCTAGTGGGGGTGACAGATACGCAGTATTTT
TRBV3-1	many	TRBJ1-2	15	TRBD1	CASSHAGTDNYGYTF	TGTGCCAGCAGCCACGCCGGGACAGATAACTATGGCTACACCTTC
TRBV7-2	many	TRBJ2-5	14	-	CASSLWTSEETQYF	TGTGCCAGCAGCTTATGGACATCCGAAGAGACCCAGTACTTC
TRBV6-5	-	TRBJ2-3	13	-	CASSYRGGDTQYF	TGTGCCAGCAGTTACAGGGGGGGAGATACGCAGTATTTT
TRBV20-1	many	TRBJ1-2	17	-	CSARLLGQGPPNYGYTF	TGCAGTGCTAGACTCCTCGGCCAGGGCCCGCCTAACTATGGCTACACCTTC
TRBV9	few	TRBJ2-2	15	-	CAGSDGGSNTGELFF	TGTGCCGGCAGCGACGGTGGCTCGAACACCGGGGAGCTGTTTTTT
TRBV9	many	TRBJ1-2	15	-	CASSVQEGLNYGYTF	TGTGCCAGCAGCGTCCAGGAGGGTTTGAACTATGGCTACACCTTC
TRBV7-9	many	TRBJ2-3	16	TRBD2	CASSLIIAGTTDTQYF	TGTGCCAGCAGCTTAATTATAGCGGGAACCACAGATACGCAGTATTTT
TRBV4-2	many	TRBJ2-1	17	TRBD2	CASSQGWSGSSYNEQFF	TGTGCCAGCAGCCAGGGATGGAGCGGGAGCTCCTACAATGAGCAGTTCTTC
TRBV7-2	many	TRBJ1-2	14	-	CASSPRTAAYGYTF	TGTGCCAGCAGCCCGAGGACCGCTGCGTATGGCTACACCTTC
TRBV19	few	TRBJ2-1	13	-	CASSFSGSNEQFF	TGTGCCAGTAGTTTCTCAGGGTCGAATGAGCAGTTCTTC
TRBV6-2/TRBV6-3	many	TRBJ2-1	16	-	CASSPVAGPTTNEQFF	TGTGCCAGCAGTCCGGTCGCAGGACCAACAACCAATGAGCAGTTCTTC
TRBV9	many	TRBJ1-6	13	-	CASSVEVGSPLHF	TGTGCCAGCAGCGTAGAAGTCGGTTCACCCCTCCACTTT
TRBV10-1	few	TRBJ2-3	14	TRBD2	CASSDGGAPDTQYF	TGCGCCAGCAGTGACGGGGGGGCCCCAGATACGCAGTATTTT
TRBV24-1	many	TRBJ2-1	18	TRBD2	CATSDPGTSGGVGNEQFF	TGTGCCACCAGTGATCCTGGGACTAGCGGGGGGGTGGGCAATGAGCAGTTCTTC
TRBV18	many	TRBJ1-2	14	TRBD1	CASSPDRGGIGYTF	TGTGCCAGCTCACCCGACAGGGGCGGTATAGGCTACACCTTC
TRBV3-1	many	TRBJ1-4	15	-	CASSQEGWSNEKLFF	TGTGCCAGCAGCCAAGAAGGGTGGAGTAATGAAAAACTGTTTTTT
TRBV28	many	TRBJ1-6	18	TRBD1	CASRPTGTDTSYNSPLHF	TGTGCCAGCAGGCCCACCGGGACAGACACCTCCTATAATTCACCCCTCCACTTT
TRBV6-2/TRBV6-3	many	TRBJ2-5	14	TRBD1	CASSYTGGLETQYF	TGTGCCAGCAGTTACACAGGGGGCTTGGAGACCCAGTACTTC
TRBV7-9	many	TRBJ1-2	16	TRBD1	CASSFWRTDRAHGYTF	TGTGCCAGCAGCTTTTGGCGGACCGACAGGGCTCATGGCTACACCTTC
TRBV6-1	-	TRBJ2-1	15	-	CASRFDSSSYNEQFF	TGTGCCAGCAGATTCGACAGCTCATCCTACAATGAGCAGTTCTTC
TRBV27	many	TRBJ2-7	14	-	CASSEGRNYYEQYF	TGTGCCAGCAGTGAGGGGCGGAATTACTACGAGCAGTACTTC
TRBV24-1	many	TRBJ2-5	16	TRBD1	CATSDPTGPVGETQYF	TGTGCCACCAGTGACCCGACAGGGCCGGTGGGAGAGACCCAGTACTTC
TRBV20-1	many	TRBJ2-3	14	-	CSARYGVVGDTQYF	TGCAGTGCTAGGTACGGGGTTGTTGGAGATACGCAGTATTTT
TRBV11-2	many	TRBJ2-3	12	-	CASSSGVDTQYF	TGTGCCAGCAGCTCGGGCGTTGATACGCAGTATTTT
TRBV20-1	many	TRBJ2-1	14	-	CSGAQRRIYNEQFF	TGCAGCGGAGCCCAGCGGAGGATCTACAATGAGCAGTTCTTC
TRBV20-1	many	TRBJ1-4	13	-	CSAREPRGEKLFF	TGCAGTGCTAGAGAGCCTCGTGGTGAAAAACTGTTTTTT
TRBV27	many	TRBJ2-7	14	TRBD2	CASQNSGTTYEQYF	TGTGCCAGCCAAAATAGCGGGACAACCTACGAGCAGTACTTC
TRBV6-1	many	TRBJ1-1	13	-	CASLIETANEAFF	TGTGCCAGCCTGATAGAGACCGCCAATGAAGCTTTCTTT
TRBV24-1	few	TRBJ1-5	12	-	CATSDLNQPRHF	TGTGCCACCAGTGACTTGAATCAGCCCCGGCATTTT
TRBV7-9	many	TRBJ2-7	14	-	CASSLIGTAYEQYF	TGTGCCAGCAGCTTAATAGGCACGGCCTACGAGCAGTACTTC